A single TCR beta chain is shown here with its context. What it recognizes is unknown. TCRdb keeps only in-frame clones here, not all; method: immunoSEQ multiplex PCR. The sample has 65,000 to 95,000 clones, around 90% seen once. This sample is part of a study of radiotherapy plus CTLA-4 blockade in lung cancer. Study results and limitations: Reportedly, early blood T cell clone dynamics best predicted response, with interferon-beta.

The V and J ends lost 6 bases and 0 bases respectively, with 11 bases between them. Germline V gives CDR1 MDHEN, CDR2 SYDVKM. This CDR3 is 14 amino acids long. This chain connects TRBV28 to TRBJ1-2; a possible D gene is TRBD1 (5 bases). This material consisted of peripheral blood, taken from a patient treated with radiotherapy plus ipilimumab. This clonotype was sampled from a human donor with non-small cell lung cancer who had stable disease on radiotherapy plus ipilimumab. The CDR3 here is CASSKVGANYGYTF. CDR3 in DNA: TGTGCCAGCAGCAAAGTGGGGGCTAACTATGGCTACACCTTC.